The entry that follows covers one T cell receptor (beta chain) sequence. The data were obtained in a study of blood T cell repertoires in COVID-19. Germline V gene data show CDR1 as MNHNS and CDR2 as SASEGT. This CDR3 region has 17 residues. V shed 1 base, J shed 2 bases, and the junction held 10 bases outside the gene matches. Assay used: immunoSEQ multiplex PCR; TCRdb lists only in-frame clones, some missing. This table has roughly 410,000 clones, around 89% appearing once. The chain has TRBV6-1 and TRBJ1-2, with 7 nucleotides matching TRBD1. Sequencing was done on a sample of peripheral blood. This TCR came from a man in his forties with acute or convalescent COVID-19. CDR3 coding DNA: TGTGCCAGCAGTGAAGGCAAACCGGGACAGCGAAACTATGGCTACACCTTC. Translated: CASSEGKPGQRNYGYTF.